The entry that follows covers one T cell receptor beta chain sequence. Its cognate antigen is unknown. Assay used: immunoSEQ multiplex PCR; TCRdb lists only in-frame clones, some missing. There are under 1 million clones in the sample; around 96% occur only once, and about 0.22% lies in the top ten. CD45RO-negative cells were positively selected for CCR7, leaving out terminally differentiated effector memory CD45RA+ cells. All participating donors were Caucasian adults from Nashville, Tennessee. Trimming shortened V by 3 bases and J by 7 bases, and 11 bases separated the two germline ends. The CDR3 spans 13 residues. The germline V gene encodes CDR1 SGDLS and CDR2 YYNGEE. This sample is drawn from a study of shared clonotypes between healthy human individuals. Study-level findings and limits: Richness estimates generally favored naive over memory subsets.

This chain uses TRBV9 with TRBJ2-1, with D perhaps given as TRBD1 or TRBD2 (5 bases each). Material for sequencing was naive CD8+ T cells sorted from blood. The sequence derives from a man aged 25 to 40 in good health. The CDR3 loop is CASSAWDANEQFF. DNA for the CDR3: TGTGCCAGCAGCGCTTGGGACGCGAATGAGCAGTTCTTC.